One and the same sample provided the 30 T cell receptor beta chains below, sequenced in a study of cytomegalovirus exposure and HLA in healthy donors. PCR amplification relied on 60 Vbeta primers (plus 13 Jbeta primers). The assay was immunoSEQ multiplex PCR, and TCRdb's table has in-frame clones only and misses some. The sample includes some 150,000 clones, about two thirds of them seen just once. The sample was PBMCs. These receptors were obtained from a man aged 45-60 years in good health and CMV-seropositive.

This clone was observed a few times. V usage is TRBV2 and J usage is TRBJ2-5, with 8 bases identical to TRBD2. The length of the CDR3 is 15 residues. In germline, CDR1 is SNHLY, CDR2 FYNNEI. The V segment lost 5 bases and the J segment 4 bases; nucleotides outside the gene matches: 9. CDR3 in amino acids: CASSSQGAGVETQYF. The CDR3 DNA reads as TGTGCCAGCAGTTCACAGGGAGCGGGGGTAGAGACCCAGTACTTC.

The rearrangement uses TRBV5-6 and TRBJ1-3; D is perhaps TRBD1 (5 bases). V lost 6 bases to trimming and J lost 4 bases, with 14 bases between them. The CDR3 sequence is 14 residues long. CDR1 is SGHDT and CDR2 is YYEEEE in the germline V gene. CDR3 DNA: TGTGCCAGCAACCACAGGTCGGTCGGAAACACCATATATTTT. Its protein is CASNHRSVGNTIYF. The variable domain in full, with the rest retrieved from reference TRBV5-6 and TRBJ1-3, is DAGVTQSPTHLIKTRGQQVTLRCSPKSGHDTVSWYQQALGQGPQFIFQYYEEEERQRGNFPDRFSGHQFPNYSSELNVNALLLGDSALYLCASNHRSVGNTIYFGEGSWLTVV.

In its sample, this clone was seen a few times. Sequence at one end of the junction differs from germline and may be a read error. This sample includes further DNA sequences coding for the same CDR3. V is TRBV7-9 and J is TRBJ1-2; D is perhaps TRBD1 (5 bases). The CDR3 contains 12 residues. From germline, CDR1 is SEHNR and CDR2 FQNEAQ (reference sequence). This CDR3 reads CSSSLDTYGYTF. CDR3 nucleotides: TGTTCCAGCAGCTTGGACACCTATGGCTACACCTTC. The full variable domain, completed using reference TRBV7-9 and TRBJ1-2, is DTGVSQNPRHKITKRGQNVTFRCDPISEHNRLYWYRQTLGQGPEFLTYFQNEAQLEKSRLLSDRFSAERPKGSFSTLEIQRTEQGDSAMYLCSSSLDTYGYTFGSGTRLTVV.

Worth noting for this clone: At one of its ends the junction is not consistent with the germline gene, which may arise from a read error. This chain connects TRBV2 to TRBJ1-2; 7 positions agree with TRBD1. The CDR3 runs to 15 residues. Germline values: CDR1 SNHLY, CDR2 FYNNEI. The CDR3 nucleotides read TGTGCCAGCTCGGGACAGACCGCCGCTAATTATGGCTACACCTTC. It is translated as CASSGQTAANYGYTF.

The J gene is TRBJ2-7, the V gene TRBV5-1; 9 positions agree with TRBD1. V gave up 5 bases and J gave up 5 bases; unmatched junction bases: 11. This CDR3 comprises 15 residues. Germline V gene data show CDR1 as SGHRS and CDR2 as YFSETQ. CDR3 nucleotides: TGCGCCAGCAGATTCCAGGGACAGGGACCTGACGAGCAGTACTTC. Protein: CASRFQGQGPDEQYF.

V gene TRBV6-1 combines with J gene TRBJ1-1; 9 positions agree with TRBD1. V shed 7 bases and J 3 bases; nucleotides not matched to a gene: 6. The CDR3 runs 14 residues. Germline V CDR1 and CDR2: MNHNS, SASEGT. The CDR3 sequence is CASTRDREYTEAFF. The CDR3 DNA sequence: TGTGCCAGCACCCGGGACAGGGAGTACACTGAAGCTTTCTTT.

V is TRBV5-4 and J is TRBJ1-4; D gene uncertain. CDR3 length: 14 amino acids. CDR1 is SGHNT and CDR2 is YYREEE in the germline V gene (reference sequence). The ends were cut back, 2 bases at V and 4 bases at J, with 9 bases in the middle. CDR3 protein: CASSFRTDNEKLFF. CDR3 DNA: TGTGCCAGCAGCTTTAGAACAGATAATGAAAAACTGTTTTTT.

This clone was recorded only once. This chain connects TRBV7-9 to TRBJ2-5; TRBD1 matches 8 bases. The J call is in doubt because the DNA end fits TRBJ2-7 better. The CDR3 consists of 15 residues. The germline V gene encodes CDR1 SEHNR and CDR2 FQNEAQ (reference sequence). The CDR3 sequence is CASSLNQGADYEQYF. In nucleotides, the CDR3 is TGTGCCAGCAGCTTAAACCAGGGGGCTGACTACGAGCAGTACTTC.

The table lists this clone with a few counts. The chain carries TRBV7-9 and TRBJ2-1; D remains unclear. Germline lookup yields CDR1 SEHNR and CDR2 FQNEAQ (reference sequence). CDR3 length: 14 amino acids. The V end was cut by 2 bases, the J end by 1 base, with 6 bases between. CDR3 bases: TGTGCCAGCAGCTTACTAGATTCCTACAATGAGCAGTTCTTC. It specifies CASSLLDSYNEQFF.

CDR3 region: CASGPEGTSGINEQFF. Here the CDR3 DNA reads TGTGCTAGTGGTCCCGAAGGGACTAGCGGGATAAATGAGCAGTTCTTC. The chain is built from TRBV12-5 and TRBJ2-1; 13 nucleotides align to TRBD2. The CDR3 has 16 residues. V was clipped by 5 bases and J by 7 bases; unmatched bases: 8. CDR1 and CDR2 (germline): LGHNT, FRNRAP.

Concerning this clone: A read error may explain this, as a much larger clone is one base away. This specimen includes other DNA sequences encoding the same CDR3. This chain's CDR3 is CASSPGSSYNSPLHF. CDR3 nucleotides: TGCGCCAGCAGCCCGGGGAGCTCCTATAATTCACCCCTCCACTTT. The chain joins TRBV5-1 to TRBJ1-6; D not resolved. The length of the CDR3 is 15 residues. CDR1 and CDR2 from the germline V gene are SGHRS and YFSETQ. Trimming pared 4 bases from V and 0 bases from J, leaving 8 bases between.

The V gene is TRBV11-3, the J gene TRBJ2-7; perhaps TRBD2 as D (6 bases). CDR3 length: 13 amino acids. The V and J ends lost 0 bases and 3 bases respectively, with 6 bases between them. The germline CDR1 and CDR2 sequences are SGHNT and YENEEA. The CDR3 DNA reads TGTGCCAGCAGCTTAGACGGGGGCTACGAGCAGTACTTC. It translates to CASSLDGGYEQYF. Supplemented by reference TRBV11-3 and TRBJ2-7, the full variable domain reads EAGVVQSPRYKIIEKKQPVAFWCNPISGHNTLYWYLQNLGQGPELLIRYENEEAVDDSQLPKDRFSAERLKGVDSTLKIQPAELGDSAVYLCASSLDGGYEQYFGPGTRLTVT.

The rearrangement links TRBV11-2 to TRBJ2-3; TRBD2 is a possible D gene (6 bases). The CDR3 runs to 15 residues. V lost 5 bases, J lost 3 bases, and 15 bases lay in between. Germline V gene lookup returns CDR1 SGHAT and CDR2 FQNNGV. This chain's CDR3 is CASSPRVSGTDTQYF. The CDR3 nucleotides read TGTGCCAGCAGCCCCAGGGTCAGCGGGACAGATACGCAGTATTTT.

The chain couples TRBV10-3 to TRBJ2-7; TRBD1 is a possible D gene (7 bases). The CDR3 covers 16 residues. Germline loops: CDR1 ENHRY, CDR2 SYGVKD. Trimming shortened V by 0 bases and J by 3 bases, and 15 bases separated the two germline ends. CDR3 sequence: CAISESSGGRVYEQYF. The CDR3 coding sequence is TGTGCCATCAGTGAGTCCTCAGGGGGGCGGGTCTACGAGCAGTACTTC.

The chain recombines TRBV12-5 with TRBJ2-1; 10 bases align to TRBD1. The CDR3 loop spans 16 amino acids. Germline V lookup: CDR1 LGHNT, CDR2 FRNRAP. With V trimmed by 3 bases and J by 7 bases, 9 bases remained unmatched. The CDR3 here is CASGFDRGRIGNEQFF. The CDR3 region has the DNA TGTGCTAGTGGTTTTGACAGGGGGCGTATTGGGAATGAGCAGTTCTTC.

The CDR3 loop is CASSRTAGVVTQYF. In nucleotides, the CDR3 is TGTGCCAGCTCACGGACCGCCGGGGTGGTAACGCAGTATTTT. The chain has TRBV18 and TRBJ2-3, with D tentatively TRBD2 (5 bases). This CDR3 has 14 amino acids. V gave up 4 bases and J gave up 9 bases, with 17 bases separating them. Germline V gives CDR1 KGHSH, CDR2 LQKENI.

V gene TRBV28 combines with J gene TRBJ1-1, with D tentatively TRBD1 (5 bases). The CDR3 extends over 17 amino acids. Trimming pared 2 bases from V and 7 bases from J, leaving 23 bases between. Germline V CDR1 and CDR2: MDHEN, SYDVKM. The CDR3 spells CASSLALVVRQGGEAFF. DNA of the CDR3: TGTGCCAGCAGTTTAGCGTTGGTAGTGCGGCAGGGCGGTGAAGCTTTCTTT.

CDR3 residues: CASRPDRGPHQPQHF. In DNA form, the CDR3 reads TGTGCCAGCAGACCCGACAGGGGCCCCCATCAGCCCCAGCATTTT. This chain connects TRBV6-5 to TRBJ1-5, with 8 bases fitting TRBD1. The CDR3 runs 15 residues. V shed 6 bases, J shed 5 bases, and the junction held 9 bases outside the gene matches. Looked up from germline, CDR1 is MNHEY and CDR2 is SVGAGI.

The chain has TRBV4-1 and TRBJ1-5, with D maybe TRBD1 (6 bases). V dropped 0 bases and J dropped 3 bases, with 12 bases sitting between them. The germline V gene has CDR1 MGHRA and CDR2 YSYEKL. The CDR3 consists of 16 residues. For the CDR3, the DNA is TGCGCCAGCAGCCAAGAGGGGGCAGGAAACAATCAGCCCCAGCATTTT. Its protein is CASSQEGAGNNQPQHF.

The genes are TRBV6-1 and TRBJ2-3, with no clear D. Germline CDR1 is MNHNS and CDR2 is SASEGT. The CDR3 has 14 residues. V lost 7 bases to trimming and J lost 2 bases, with 13 bases between them. The CDR3 sequence: CASTDFPHTDTQYF. CDR3 DNA sequence: TGTGCCAGCACCGACTTCCCCCACACAGATACGCAGTATTTT.

The chain joins TRBV6-6 to TRBJ1-5; D call uncertain. The CDR3 spans 13 residues. Per the germline V gene, CDR1 is MNHNY and CDR2 is SVGAGI (reference sequence). V was trimmed by 3 bases and J by 6 bases, leaving 9 bases between them. The CDR3 protein is CASSYTEGQPQHF. The CDR3 DNA reads TGTGCCAGCAGTTATACGGAGGGTCAGCCCCAGCATTTT.

This sequence joins TRBV7-3 and TRBJ2-2; D gene ambiguous. This CDR3 is built from 15 residues. V lost 2 bases to trimming and J lost 2 bases, with 9 bases between them. The V gene's germline CDR1 is SGHTA and CDR2 FQGTGA. For the CDR3, the DNA is TGTGCCAGCAGCTTAGCGCATCCTAACACCGGGGAGCTGTTTTTT. The encoded protein is CASSLAHPNTGELFF.

The chain combines TRBV9 with TRBJ1-3, with D perhaps matching TRBD1 (5 bases). CDR3 length: 14 residues. V was pared by 4 bases and J by 4 bases, with 12 bases between. The germline V gene has CDR1 SGDLS and CDR2 YYNGEE. The CDR3 reads CASSPGWGGNTIYF. The CDR3, as DNA: TGTGCCAGCAGCCCCGGATGGGGCGGAAACACCATATATTTT.

This clone appeared a few times. This CDR3 is CATSRHRVPEQYF. The CDR3 bases are TGTGCCACCAGCAGGCACAGGGTTCCCGAGCAGTACTTC. The J gene is TRBJ2-7, the V gene TRBV15; weak D call: TRBD1 (6 bases). Germline V gives CDR1 LNHNV, CDR2 YYDKDF (reference sequence). The CDR3 extends over 13 amino acids. V gave up 3 bases and J gave up 6 bases, with 12 bases separating them.

This clone was picked up a small number of times. V usage is TRBV18 and J usage is TRBJ2-7; 7 bases fit TRBD1. From germline, CDR1 is KGHSH and CDR2 LQKENI. The junction had 9 bases not matched to a gene; V was cut back by 3 bases and J by 7 bases. CDR3 length equals 14 residues. As DNA, the CDR3 is TGTGCCAGCTCACCCGGGACAGAAACTTTGGAGCAGTACTTC. It translates to CASSPGTETLEQYF.

This chain connects TRBV27 to TRBJ2-1, with 8 bases identical to TRBD2. Germline lookup yields CDR1 MNHEY and CDR2 SMNVEV (reference sequence). V was clipped by 2 bases and J by 6 bases; unmatched bases: 6. This CDR3 has 15 amino acids. The CDR3 region is CASSLSGGPPNEQFF. Written as DNA, the CDR3 is TGTGCCAGCAGTTTAAGCGGGGGCCCCCCCAATGAGCAGTTCTTC.

The gene calls are TRBV5-1 and TRBJ2-2; a weak D match, TRBD1 (6 bases). This CDR3 is 15 amino acids long. Germline CDR1 reads SGHRS; CDR2 reads YFSETQ. Trimming removed 1 base at V and 3 bases at J, with 10 bases between. The DNA for the CDR3 is TGCGCCAGCAGCTTGCAGGGGACGGACACCGGGGAGCTGTTTTTT. Residues: CASSLQGTDTGELFF.

The chain joins TRBV6-6 to TRBJ2-7, with 9 bases matching TRBD2. V shed 7 bases and J 2 bases; nucleotides not matched to a gene: 6. This CDR3 has 14 amino acids. Germline assignment: CDR1 MNHNY and CDR2 SVGAGI (reference sequence). For the CDR3, the DNA is TGTGCCAGCACCTATAGCGGGAGCCCCTACGAGCAGTACTTC. This encodes CASTYSGSPYEQYF.

This clone was detected a few times. The chain joins TRBV7-2 to TRBJ1-2, with D tentatively TRBD1 (6 bases). This CDR3 is 14 amino acids long. V was clipped by 0 bases and J by 4 bases, with 9 bases between them. Looked up from germline, CDR1 is SGHTA and CDR2 is FQGNSA. CDR3: CASSLARTVYGYTF. The CDR3 DNA is TGTGCCAGCAGCTTAGCCCGGACAGTCTATGGCTACACCTTC.

This chain uses TRBV5-1 with TRBJ1-4, with 7 positions matching TRBD1. Germline CDR1 and CDR2: SGHRS and YFSETQ. There are 14 residues in the CDR3. Losses at the gene ends were 4 bases for V and 6 bases for J; bases not matched to a gene: 6. CDR3 sequence reads: CASSPQGSYEKLFF. The DNA of the CDR3 is TGCGCCAGCAGCCCACAGGGGAGTTATGAAAAACTGTTTTTT.